This note documents a single T cell receptor beta chain sequence. In the original processing: From reference gene primer amplification, estimates of nucleated cell counts were derived. Sequenced by immunoSEQ multiplex PCR; TCRdb stores in-frame clones only, minus some. V and J calls and clone size come straight from that table; D and trimming were deduced from the DNA. The sample lists about 150,000 clones, around 91% occurring once. The CDR3 has 17 amino acids. The germline V and J ends were trimmed by 1 base and 1 base, with 13 bases remaining between them. Germline V gene data show CDR1 as SEHNR and CDR2 as FQNEAQ (reference sequence). These data originate in a study of blood T cell repertoires in COVID-19. Study-wide background: Acute and convalescent COVID-19 samples came from the United States, Italy and Spain. PBMCs, B-cell-depleted T cells, or T cells provided the cDNA or gDNA that made up the material.

Specimen: peripheral blood. The source is an older woman with active COVID-19. The chain uses TRBV7-9 and TRBJ2-2, with D possibly being TRBD2 (6 bases). The CDR3 DNA is TGTGCCAGCAGCTTAGTGGAGGGGAAAAAGAACACCGGGGAGCTGTTTTTT. It translates to CASSLVEGKKNTGELFF.